This is a list of T cell receptor beta chains from one sample in a study of T cells in Graves' hyperthyroidism and ophthalmopathy. TCRdb re-derived calls from the multiplex PCR reads in MiXCR, one entry per CDR3 protein. There are around 60,000 distinct CDR3 sequences in the sample; around half occur only once, and 9.5% to 15% lies in the top ten. Sequenced input: blood. These receptors came from a woman aged 25 to 39 with Graves' ophthalmopathy. CDR3s include the opening cysteine and the closing phenylalanine or tryptophan. Each record gives: clone size, V gene, J gene, D gene, CDR3 DNA, CDR3 protein. A D gene is named only where the DNA matches it firmly. Expanded clones are given a class, and other clones once, few, many or no size at all.

>many|TRBV2|TRBJ1-2|.
TGTGCCAGTTGGGGCGGAACCTATGGCTACACCTTC
CASWGGTYGYTF
>.|TRBV28|TRBJ1-2|TRBD1
TGTGCCAGCAGTCCCGACAGGGCGGGGGGCTACACCTTC
CASSPDRAGGYTF
>.|TRBV18|TRBJ2-7|TRBD2
TGTGCCAGCTCACTTAATCGACTAGCTGTCGAGCAGTACTTC
CASSLNRLAVEQYF
>once|TRBV6-1|TRBJ1-2|.
TGTGCCAGCAGTGAACAGACAGCTAACGACGGCTACACCTTC
CASSEQTANDGYTF
>many|TRBV10-3|TRBJ2-2|TRBD1
TGTGCCATCAGTGAGTCGAAGGGACAGGGGGCCGGGGAGCTGTTTTTT
CAISESKGQGAGELFF
>many|TRBV7-7|TRBJ1-1|TRBD1
TGTGCTAGCAGCTTCGGGTCCCCCTCGGGACAGGGTAACACTGAAGCTTTCTTT
CASSFGSPSGQGNTEAFF
>.|TRBV12-3/TRBV12-4|TRBJ1-5|.
TGTGCCAGCAGCACCAGCGGGAGGCCCCAGCATTTT
CASSTSGRPQHF
>many|TRBV10-3|TRBJ2-1|.
TGTGCCATCAGGGGGGCCGGCAACGAGCAGTTCTTC
CAIRGAGNEQFF
>.|TRBV10-3|TRBJ2-7|TRBD2
TGTGCCATCAGTGAGGGACTAGCGGGTGCCTACGAGCAGTACTTC
CAISEGLAGAYEQYF
>.|TRBV29-1|TRBJ2-1|.
TGCAGCGCCTCCGAGGGGAATGAGCAGTTCTTC
CSASEGNEQFF
>many|TRBV24-1|TRBJ2-2|TRBD1
TGTGCCACCGGGACAGGCCGAAACACCGGGGAGCTGTTTTTT
CATGTGRNTGELFF
>many|TRBV2|TRBJ2-5|TRBD2
TGTGCCAGCAGTGAAGCGCATCTAGCGGGAGGAGAGACCCAGTACTTC
CASSEAHLAGGETQYF
>many|TRBV15|TRBJ2-1|TRBD2
TGTGCCACCAGCAGAGGACGGACTAGCGGGAGTTTGAAGCAGTTCTTC
CATSRGRTSGSLKQFF
>many|TRBV5-1|TRBJ1-1|.
TGCGCCAGCGGCGCAGAAGGTTTGGCCACTGAAGCTTTCTTT
CASGAEGLATEAFF
>many|TRBV19|TRBJ2-7|.
TGTGCCAGTACCCCAACGAGGGGGAGGTCCCACGAGCAGTACTTC
CASTPTRGRSHEQYF
>.|TRBV29-1|TRBJ2-3|TRBD1
TGCAGCGTTGACAGGGGGCGCGAAGATACGCAGTATTTT
CSVDRGREDTQYF
>.|TRBV28|TRBJ2-1|TRBD1
TGTGCCAGCAGTCCCGGCGGTACAGGGGGATACAATGAGCAGTTCTTC
CASSPGGTGGYNEQFF
>.|TRBV29-1|TRBJ1-5|.
TGCAGCGTTCCGGGACAGCCCCAGCATTTT
CSVPGQPQHF
>many|TRBV5-1|TRBJ1-3|TRBD1
TGCGCCAGCAGCTTGCAGGGGGATGGAAACACCATATATTTT
CASSLQGDGNTIYF
>many|TRBV20-1|TRBJ2-7|.
TGCAGTACTTACCATGGCGGCTCCTACGAGCAGTACTTC
CSTYHGGSYEQYF
>many|TRBV18|TRBJ2-1|TRBD2
TGTGCCAGCTCACTTGCTAGCGGAGGGTACAATGAGCAGTTCTTC
CASSLASGGYNEQFF
>few|TRBV9|TRBJ1-1|.
TGTGCCGGCAGCAGCGAGACGTTGAACACTGAAGCTTTCTTT
CAGSSETLNTEAFF
>.|TRBV20-1|TRBJ2-7|.
TGCAGTGCTATTAGACAGGGACTTAACTACGAGCAGTACTTC
CSAIRQGLNYEQYF
>many|TRBV7-8|TRBJ1-1|TRBD1
TGTGCCAGCAGCTTAGGGGACAGACTCACTGAAGCTTTCTTT
CASSLGDRLTEAFF
>medium-sized|TRBV20-1|TRBJ2-7|.
TGCAGTGCCCCGCAGCCCGGGGACGGCTACTACGAGCAGTACTTC
CSAPQPGDGYYEQYF
>many|TRBV13|TRBJ1-2|.
TGTGCCAGCAGCGTAGGAGGGGGCTATGGCTACACCTTC
CASSVGGGYGYTF
>.|TRBV14|TRBJ2-3|.
TGTGCCGGCAGCCAAGATGAGGGACTGGTGAATACGCAGTATTTT
CAGSQDEGLVNTQYF
>many|TRBV6-1|TRBJ1-2|.
TGTGCCAGCAGTGAGGGGGATAACGTCTATGGCTACACCTTC
CASSEGDNVYGYTF
>many|TRBV28|TRBJ1-2|.
TGTGCCAGCAGCAAGGCAGCCTTCCTAAACTATGGCTACACCTTC
CASSKAAFLNYGYTF
>few|TRBV4-2|TRBJ2-4|.
TGTGCCAGCGGAATCAAACGGCTGTCATCCAAAAACATTCAGTACTTC
CASGIKRLSSKNIQYF
>once|TRBV7-2|TRBJ2-2|TRBD2
TGTGCCAGCAGCTGGACTAGCGGGAGGACCGGGGAGCTGTTTTTT
CASSWTSGRTGELFF